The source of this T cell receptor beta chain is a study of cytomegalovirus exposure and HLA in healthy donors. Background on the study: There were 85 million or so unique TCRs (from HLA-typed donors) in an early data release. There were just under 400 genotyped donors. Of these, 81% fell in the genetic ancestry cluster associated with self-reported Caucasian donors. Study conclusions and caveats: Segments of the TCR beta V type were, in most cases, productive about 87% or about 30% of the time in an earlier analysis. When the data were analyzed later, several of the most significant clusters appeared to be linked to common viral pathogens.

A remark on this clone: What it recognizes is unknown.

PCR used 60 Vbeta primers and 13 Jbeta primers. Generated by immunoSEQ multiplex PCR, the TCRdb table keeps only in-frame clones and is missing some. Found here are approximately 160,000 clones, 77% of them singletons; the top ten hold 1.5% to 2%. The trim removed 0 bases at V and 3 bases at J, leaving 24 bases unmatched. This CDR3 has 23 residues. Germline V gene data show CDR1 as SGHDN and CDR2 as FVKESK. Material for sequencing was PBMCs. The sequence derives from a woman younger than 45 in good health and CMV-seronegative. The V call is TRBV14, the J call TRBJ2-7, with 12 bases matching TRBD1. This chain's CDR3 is CASSQDPGTGGIGTSGHVYEQYF. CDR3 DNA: TGTGCCAGCAGCCAAGACCCCGGGACAGGGGGCATTGGAACTAGCGGTCATGTCTACGAGCAGTACTTC.